Listed below are T cell receptor beta chains from one sample, sequenced in a study of control samples from healthy donors and cancer patients. This table comes from immunoSEQ multiplex PCR, and its TCRdb copy is limited to in-frame clones, with some not included. The top ten hold 0.58% of the sample, which has some 120,000 clones, 85% to 95% seen once. Material: PBMCs. Receptor source: a man of 80 years or more with head and neck cancer. CDR3s leave out the opening cysteine and the closing phenylalanine or tryptophan. The order of the fields is V gene, CDR3 protein.

v_call: TRBV5-4
cdr3_aa: ASSLFRDSYGYT

v_call: TRBV4-3
cdr3_aa: ASSQDSRETQY

v_call: TRBV6-5
cdr3_aa: ASSYSRGDGKQY

v_call: TRBV7-9
cdr3_aa: ASSLGQPYNEQF

v_call: TRBV6-5
cdr3_aa: ASSYSTGTSIYEQY

v_call: TRBV6-1
cdr3_aa: ASSWQVGVEQY

v_call: TRBV7-9
cdr3_aa: ASSPDRDREANYGYT

v_call: TRBV29-1
cdr3_aa: SVADSSYNSPLH

v_call: TRBV7-9
cdr3_aa: ASSLAGQGGNSPLH

v_call: TRBV27
cdr3_aa: ASSPPRTGRTEAF

v_call: TRBV10-3
cdr3_aa: AILGLGELF

v_call: TRBV30
cdr3_aa: AWSRGDTGMNTEAF

v_call: TRBV6-2/TRBV6-3
cdr3_aa: ASSYSTGLAGGRPSTDTQY

v_call: TRBV5-5
cdr3_aa: ASSFQVSQPQH

v_call: TRBV5-1
cdr3_aa: ASKAGAPPGEQF

v_call: TRBV6-5
cdr3_aa: ASSYSLLTNQPQH

v_call: TRBV6-5
cdr3_aa: ASSYSGTWGAGELF

v_call: TRBV11-3
cdr3_aa: ASSLESGTEAF

v_call: TRBV30
cdr3_aa: AWSGRTGAGTEAF

v_call: TRBV4-3
cdr3_aa: ASSHSPGTSGTPF

v_call: TRBV3-1/TRBV3-2
cdr3_aa: ASSQTSTDTQY

v_call: TRBV7-8
cdr3_aa: ASSRDGQHTEAF

v_call: TRBV3-1/TRBV3-2
cdr3_aa: ASSHQRATADTQY

v_call: TRBV6-1
cdr3_aa: ASSEAPGYGYT

v_call: TRBV9
cdr3_aa: ASSVAPRPTDTQY

v_call: TRBV30
cdr3_aa: AWTDSTHEQY

v_call: TRBV5-4
cdr3_aa: ASSFQRGTLYNEQF